These 8 T cell receptor beta chains came from one sample sequenced in a study of T cells in lung cancer brain metastases. Clones were read by immunoSEQ multiplex PCR, and TCRdb kept only the in-frame ones, dropping some. This sample yields more than 2,500 clones, of which approximately 85% are seen a single time; more than 5.5% belongs to the top ten. The sample consisted of tumor tissue from the primary lung tumor. Receptors were obtained from a woman between 55 and 75 years old with non-small cell lung cancer.

V and J are TRBV2 and TRBJ1-5, with no clear D. Trimming stripped 6 bases from V and 4 bases from J, with 10 bases between. Germline lookup yields CDR1 SNHLY and CDR2 FYNNEI. This CDR3 comprises 13 residues. This CDR3 reads CASSPDANQPQHF. Here the CDR3 DNA reads TGTGCCAGCAGCCCAGACGCAAATCAGCCCCAGCATTTT.

The V and J genes are TRBV9 and TRBJ2-5; D ambiguous. The CDR3 totals 14 residues. From germline, CDR1 is SGDLS and CDR2 YYNGEE. The V end lost 2 bases, the J end lost 6 bases, and 14 bases lay between the germline ends. CDR3 region: CASSVGSSSQTQYF. Here the CDR3 DNA reads TGTGCCAGCAGCGTCGGATCGTCATCTCAGACCCAGTACTTC.

The chain links TRBV5-1 to TRBJ1-3; D is undetermined. V lost 2 bases and J 0 bases, leaving 3 bases between the germline ends. The CDR3 is 13 residues long. Germline assignment: CDR1 SGHRS and CDR2 YFSETQ. In DNA form, the CDR3 reads TGCGCCAGCAGCTTACCCTCTGGAAACACCATATATTTT. It yields the protein CASSLPSGNTIYF.

The sample holds a few counts of this clone. The chain has TRBV18 and TRBJ2-2; D remains ambiguous. Deletions cut 2 bases from V and 2 bases from J, with 9 bases between. Germline V CDR1 and CDR2: KGHSH, LQKENI. The CDR3 loop spans 15 amino acids. This CDR3 is CASSPAVSNTGELFF. For the CDR3, the DNA is TGTGCCAGCTCACCAGCGGTGAGCAACACCGGGGAGCTGTTTTTT.

The V and J genes are TRBV18 and TRBJ1-4; D ambiguous. The CDR3 runs 15 residues. Germline CDR1 and CDR2: KGHSH and LQKENI. Trimming left V 2 bases short and J 0 bases short, with 7 bases between. The CDR3 protein is CASSPGEATNEKLFF. DNA for the CDR3: TGTGCCAGCTCACCAGGGGAGGCAACTAATGAAAAACTGTTTTTT.

The rearrangement joins TRBV19 to TRBJ2-3; 7 nucleotides match TRBD1. CDR1 LNHDA and CDR2 SQIVND come from the germline V gene (reference sequence). The ends lost 4 bases at V and 0 bases at J; junction bases unmatched: 4. This CDR3 has 15 residues. The CDR3 spells CASSNRGPSTDTQYF. CDR3 coding DNA: TGTGCCAGTAGTAACAGGGGCCCCAGCACAGATACGCAGTATTTT.

This chain joins TRBV7-8 and TRBJ1-1, with a tentative D call TRBD1 (5 bases). Trimming removed 5 bases from V and 10 bases from J, with 17 bases in between. This CDR3 has 13 residues. Germline lookup yields CDR1 SGHVS and CDR2 FQNEAQ. CDR3 in DNA: TGTGCCAGCAGCACTCCTAGAGGGGATGGAGCTTTCTTT. Its protein product is CASSTPRGDGAFF.

The chain joins TRBV12-5 to TRBJ2-1; the match to TRBD2 covers 8 bases. Germline V gives CDR1 LGHNT, CDR2 FRNRAP. V shed 6 bases, J shed 4 bases, and the junction held 5 bases outside the gene matches. This CDR3 has 14 amino acids. CDR3 DNA: TGTGCTAGTGGCCGAGCGGGAGTTTACAATGAGCAGTTCTTC. Protein product: CASGRAGVYNEQFF. Complete variable domain (other parts from reference TRBV12-5 and TRBJ2-1): DARVTQTPRHKVTEMGQEVTMRCQPILGHNTVFWYRQTMMQGLELLAYFRNRAPLDDSGMPKDRFSAEMPDATLATLKIQPSEPRDSAVYFCASGRAGVYNEQFFGPGTRLTVL.